A single TCR beta chain is shown here with its context. The data were obtained in a study of blood T cell repertoires in COVID-19. Study-wide background: PBMCs, B-cell-depleted T cells, or T cells were the source of the cDNA or gDNA that made up the material.

As processed by the authors: Scientists estimated how many nucleated cells there were by amplifying reference gene primers. Assay used: immunoSEQ multiplex PCR; TCRdb lists only in-frame clones, some missing. V and J calls plus clone size are reproduced from that table; the DNA served to infer D and trimming. The repertoire holds some 200,000 clones, with around nine tenths as singletons. Germline V gene sequence: CDR1 SGHVS, CDR2 FQNEAQ. V was clipped by 4 bases and J by 3 bases; unmatched bases: 4. CDR3 length equals 15 residues. This chain connects TRBV7-8 to TRBJ2-7; 12 nucleotides align to TRBD2. Sequenced input: peripheral blood. The TCR originated in a man aged 35-49 years with active or convalescent COVID-19. CDR3 nucleotides: TGTGCCAGCAGCTCGACTAGCGGGGGTGACTACGAGCAGTACTTC. Its translation: CASSSTSGGDYEQYF.